A selection of T cell receptor beta chains follows, all from one sample in a study of T cells in Graves' hyperthyroidism and ophthalmopathy. One entry per CDR3 protein results from TCRdb running MiXCR on the multiplex PCR reads. The sample has around 620,000 distinct CDR3 sequences; 16% are singletons. Source material: blood. Receptor source: a woman in her thirties with Graves' hyperthyroidism. CDR3s include the opening cysteine and the closing phenylalanine or tryptophan. D genes are given only for firm matches. A row's size may be missing; if present it is once, few, many or a size class.

>TRBV19|TRBJ2-7|TRBD1|.
TGTGCCAGTAGTGCCGGGACAGGCCTCTACGAGCAGTACTTC
CASSAGTGLYEQYF
>TRBV27|TRBJ1-1|TRBD1|many
TGTGCCAGCAGGAGGCAGGGGGGGAATCCTGAAGCTTTCTTT
CASRRQGGNPEAFF
>TRBV12-3/TRBV12-4|TRBJ2-5|TRBD1|many
TGTGCCAGCAGTCTCCGGGACAGGGGTAGGGAGACCCAGTACTTC
CASSLRDRGRETQYF
>TRBV6-2/TRBV6-3|TRBJ2-3|TRBD2|many
TGTGCCAGCAGTTTCAACGGGAGGGCACCAGATACGCAGTATTTT
CASSFNGRAPDTQYF
>TRBV20-1|TRBJ1-2|.|few
TGCAGTGCTGAGGGGCGCAACTATGGCTACACCTTC
CSAEGRNYGYTF
>TRBV28|TRBJ1-4|.|once
TGTGCCAGCAGTTCAATTAACGGGTATGAAAAACTGTTTTTT
CASSSINGYEKLFF
>TRBV4-2|TRBJ2-1|TRBD2|few
TGTGCCAGCAGCCAAGATAGGGCTAGCGGGAGAGACGAGCAGTTCTTC
CASSQDRASGRDEQFF
>TRBV20-1|TRBJ1-5|TRBD1|many
TGCAGTGCTAGAGATGTGGTTAGTGGACAGGCACGGCCCCAGCATTTT
CSARDVVSGQARPQHF
>TRBV20-1|TRBJ2-1|.|many
TGCAGTGCTAGAGACTGGAGACGGCAAGATGAGCAGTTCTTC
CSARDWRRQDEQFF
>TRBV2|TRBJ2-4|TRBD2|many
TGTGCCAGCAGTAGCGGGGAATTAAACATTCAGTACTTC
CASSSGELNIQYF
>TRBV28|TRBJ1-1|.|many
TGTGCCAGCAGTTTGCCGCCCCAGGGGAAAGCTGAAGCTTTCTTT
CASSLPPQGKAEAFF
>TRBV3-1|TRBJ2-7|.|.
TGTGCCAGCAGCCAAGGTTGGAACGAGCAGTACTTC
CASSQGWNEQYF
>TRBV10-3|TRBJ2-7|.|many
TGTGCCATCAGTGGGGGGTACAGCCCCTTTTCCTACGAGCAGTACTTC
CAISGGYSPFSYEQYF
>TRBV20-1|TRBJ2-3|.|.
TGCAGTGCGTATGGTGGGAGGGGGGCCACAGATACGCAGTATTTT
CSAYGGRGATDTQYF
>TRBV12-3/TRBV12-4|TRBJ1-5|.|many
TGTGCCAGCAGTTTCCAGGCCCCGGGCGACCAGCCCCAGCATTTT
CASSFQAPGDQPQHF
>TRBV27|TRBJ2-7|TRBD2|many
TGTGCCAGCAGTCCCTACCGAGCGGGAGCGGGATACGAGCAGTACTTC
CASSPYRAGAGYEQYF
>TRBV29-1|TRBJ2-2|TRBD1|.
TGCAGCGTTCCGACAGGGGTCGCCGGGGAGCTGTTTTTT
CSVPTGVAGELFF
>TRBV6-2/TRBV6-3|TRBJ2-3|TRBD2|many
TGTGCCAGCAGTCCATCACTAGCGAGAGAAGATACGCAGTATTTT
CASSPSLAREDTQYF
>TRBV6-2/TRBV6-3|TRBJ2-7|.|many
TGTGCCAGCAGTTACATGGCGGGAAAATCCTACGAGCAGTACTTC
CASSYMAGKSYEQYF
>TRBV7-9|TRBJ2-3|.|.
TGTGCCAGCAGCTTAGCCCCCTCGGGCACAGATACGCAGTATTTT
CASSLAPSGTDTQYF
>TRBV11-1|TRBJ2-1|.|many
TGTGCCAGCAGCCCATTGGCCCCCGGAAGGGGATTCGGCTCCTACAATGAGCAGTTCTTC
CASSPLAPGRGFGSYNEQFF
>TRBV30|TRBJ2-1|TRBD2|.
TGTGCCTGGAGCCTTGGACTAGCTCCTAATGAGCAGTTCTTC
CAWSLGLAPNEQFF
>TRBV19|TRBJ2-1|.|few
TGTGCCAGTGAAGCGGGCTTGGGTTACAATGAGCAGTTCTTC
CASEAGLGYNEQFF
>TRBV2|TRBJ2-2|TRBD2|many
TGTGCCAGCAACACGCCTAAGGCGGGACTAGCACCCACCGGGGAGCTGTTTTTT
CASNTPKAGLAPTGELFF
>TRBV6-2/TRBV6-3|TRBJ2-7|.|.
TGTGCCAGCAGCGCATCCGGGACAGAGCAGTACTTC
CASSASGTEQYF
>TRBV28|TRBJ2-1|.|many
TGTGCCAGCAGTTTAGCCAGCGGACGGGATGAGCAGTTCTTC
CASSLASGRDEQFF
>TRBV5-1|TRBJ2-7|TRBD2|.
TGCGCCAGCAGCCCCATGCAGGCGGGAGGGCCCGGCGAGCAGTACTTC
CASSPMQAGGPGEQYF
>TRBV12-3/TRBV12-4|TRBJ1-2|.|.
TGTACCAGCGCCTTCGGGAGCTATGGCTACACCTTC
CTSAFGSYGYTF
>TRBV12-3/TRBV12-4|TRBJ2-3|.|many
TGTGCCAGCAGCCTTGCGGCGGCGGGAGATACGCAGTATTTT
CASSLAAAGDTQYF
>TRBV6-2/TRBV6-3|TRBJ2-1|TRBD2|many
TGTGCCAGCAGTCAAACTAGCGGGGCTCCCTACAATGAGCAGTTCTTC
CASSQTSGAPYNEQFF
>TRBV5-6|TRBJ2-2|TRBD2|few
TGTGCCAGCAGCCGAGCGGGAGCTCGCACCGGGGAGCTGTTTTTT
CASSRAGARTGELFF
>TRBV9|TRBJ1-4|.|.
TGTGCCAGCAGCGTAGAGGCGGGACTCGGTGAAAAACTGTTTTTT
CASSVEAGLGEKLFF
>TRBV7-9|TRBJ2-5|.|.
TGTGCCAACGGGATTGGGGAGGCCCAGTACTTC
CANGIGEAQYF
>TRBV10-3|TRBJ1-1|TRBD1|many
TGTGCCATCAGCGTTGACAGGGACACTGAAGCTTTCTTT
CAISVDRDTEAFF
>TRBV7-8|TRBJ2-1|TRBD1|once
TGTACCAGCAGCTTACAGGGGGCCGCCTACAATGAGCAGTTCTTC
CTSSLQGAAYNEQFF
>TRBV4-1|TRBJ2-7|TRBD1|few
TGCGCCAGCAGCGAAACTCGACAGGGGTCTTACGAGCAGTACTTC
CASSETRQGSYEQYF
>TRBV12-3/TRBV12-4|TRBJ1-3|TRBD1|few
TGTGCCAGCAGTGGACAGGGGCTATCTGGAAACACCATATATTTT
CASSGQGLSGNTIYF